Listed here are 15 T cell receptor beta chains from one sample, sequenced in a study of T cells expressing NK-cell markers. TCRdb reprocessed the 5' RACE reads, keeping one entry per CDR3 protein, no DNA. This sample's clone table lists about 260,000 distinct CDR3 sequences. Sequenced: blood T cells: a sorted CD56 or NKG2C T cell subset, CD4+ or CD8+ T cells, or bulk PBMC T cells (not recorded which). Receptor source: a woman between 18 and 75 years old in good health.

The gene calls are TRBV6-5 and TRBJ2-1; TCRdb lists TRBD1, though no DNA is available to test this call. CDR1 and CDR2 (germline): MNHEY, SVGAGI. CDR3 length equals 16 residues. The CDR3 reads CASRDSSGGAYNEQFF.

V gene TRBV12-3 or TRBV12-4 combines with J gene TRBJ1-3. The CDR3 has 15 amino acids. The CDR3 loop reads CASSTDVSSGNTIYF.

The chain carries TRBV24-1 and TRBJ2-6; the TCRdb D gene call, TRBD1, has no DNA to confirm it. The CDR3 runs 19 residues. CDR1 is KGHDR and CDR2 is SFDVKD in the germline V gene. The CDR3 sequence is CATSDHLGTGGSGANVLTF.

V gene TRBV12-3 or TRBV12-4 combines with J gene TRBJ1-1. The CDR3 loop spans 13 amino acids. CDR3: CASSLDIRTEAFF.

The V gene is TRBV3-1, the J gene TRBJ2-1; TCRdb lists TRBD2, though no DNA is available to test this call. The CDR3 is 15 residues long. Per germline, CDR1 LGHDT and CDR2 YNNKEL (reference sequence). CDR3 amino acids: CASSPAGGGYNEQFF.

CDR3 sequence reads: CASSLDQGQYTDTQYF. V usage is TRBV7-9 and J usage is TRBJ2-3; checking the TCRdb D call of TRBD1 is not possible without DNA. The CDR3 runs to 16 residues. CDR1 and CDR2 (germline): SEHNR, FQNEAQ (reference sequence). The variable domain in full, with the rest retrieved from reference TRBV7-9 and TRBJ2-3, is DTGVSQNPRHKITKRGQNVTFRCDPISEHNRLYWYRQTLGQGPEFLTYFQNEAQLEKSRLLSDRFSAERPKGSFSTLEIQRTEQGDSAMYLCASSLDQGQYTDTQYFGPGTRLTVL.

The chain joins TRBV10-3 to TRBJ2-1. The CDR3 loop spans 16 amino acids. The germline V gene has CDR1 ENHRY and CDR2 SYGVKD. The CDR3: CAISESLASSYNEQFF.

The chain has TRBV4-1 and TRBJ2-3; without DNA, the TCRdb call of TRBD2 cannot be checked. Germline CDR1 is MGHRA and CDR2 is YSYEKL. The CDR3 has 15 residues. CDR3: CASSQVGLLTDTQYF.

The chain couples TRBV5-1 to TRBJ2-3; with no DNA, the TCRdb D assignment of TRBD1 cannot be verified. The CDR3 sequence is 15 residues long. Germline V gene data show CDR1 as SGHRS and CDR2 as YFSETQ. This chain's CDR3 is CASSSGQGATDTQYF.

The chain carries TRBV7-9 and TRBJ1-3; TCRdb lists TRBD1, though no DNA is available to test this call. The CDR3 has 16 amino acids. Germline V gene sequence: CDR1 SEHNR, CDR2 FQNEAQ (reference sequence). The CDR3 loop reads CASSLSGAYSGNTIYF.

The chain carries TRBV14 and TRBJ1-6. Looked up from germline, CDR1 is SGHDN and CDR2 is FVKESK. The CDR3 spans 14 residues. The CDR3 is CASSQERESSPLHF. Supplemented by reference TRBV14 and TRBJ1-6, the full variable domain reads EAGVTQFPSHSVIEKGQTVTLRCDPISGHDNLYWYRRVMGKEIKFLLHFVKESKQDESGMPNNRFLAERTGGTYSTLKVQPAELEDSGVYFCASSQERESSPLHFGNGTRLTVT.

This rearrangement joins TRBV20-1 to TRBJ2-5; TCRdb's D call, TRBD1, is unchecked because there is no DNA. Looked up from germline, CDR1 is DFQATT and CDR2 is SNEGSKA (reference sequence). The CDR3 is 13 amino acids. This chain's CDR3 is CSASRTVQETQYF.

The CDR3: CASNRGRNTEAFF. J is TRBJ1-1 and V is TRBV2. The CDR3 is made up of 13 amino acids. Germline-derived CDR1 and CDR2 are SNHLY and FYNNEI.

This rearrangement joins TRBV4-3 to TRBJ2-1. Germline lookup yields CDR1 LGHNA and CDR2 YSLEER. CDR3 length: 15 residues. The CDR3 loop is CASSPLDMESNEQFF.

V gene TRBV29-1 combines with J gene TRBJ2-5; TCRdb gives TRBD1 as the D gene, but with no DNA this cannot be confirmed. In germline, CDR1 is SQVTM, CDR2 ANQGSEA. This CDR3 comprises 14 residues. The CDR3: CSVVEQGGQETQYF. Full variable domain (rest looked up from reference TRBV29-1 and TRBJ2-5): SAVISQKPSRDICQRGTSLTIQCQVDSQVTMMFWYRQQPGQSLTLIATANQGSEATYESGFVIDKFPISRPNLTFSTLTVSNMSPEDSSIYLCSVVEQGGQETQYFGPGTRLLVL.